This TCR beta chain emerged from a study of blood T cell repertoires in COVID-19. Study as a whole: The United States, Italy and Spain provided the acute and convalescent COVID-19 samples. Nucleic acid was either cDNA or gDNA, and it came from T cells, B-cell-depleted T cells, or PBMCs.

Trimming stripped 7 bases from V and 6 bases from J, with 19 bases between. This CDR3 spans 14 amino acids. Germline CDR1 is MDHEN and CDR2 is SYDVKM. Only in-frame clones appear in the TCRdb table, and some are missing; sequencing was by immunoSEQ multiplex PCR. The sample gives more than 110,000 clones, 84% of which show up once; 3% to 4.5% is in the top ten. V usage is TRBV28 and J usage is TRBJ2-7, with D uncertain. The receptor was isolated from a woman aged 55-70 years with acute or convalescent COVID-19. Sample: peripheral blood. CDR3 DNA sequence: TGTGCCAGCACCCAATTTGACTCAGCCAGCGAGCAGTACTTC. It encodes CASTQFDSASEQYF.